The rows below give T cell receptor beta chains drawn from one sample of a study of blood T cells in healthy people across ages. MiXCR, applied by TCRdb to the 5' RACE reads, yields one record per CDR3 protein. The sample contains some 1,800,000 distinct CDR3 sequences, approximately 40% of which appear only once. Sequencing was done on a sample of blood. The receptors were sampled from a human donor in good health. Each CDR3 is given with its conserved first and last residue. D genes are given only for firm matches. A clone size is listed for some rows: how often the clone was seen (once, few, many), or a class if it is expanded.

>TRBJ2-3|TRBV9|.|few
CASSVNPDRDTQYF
TGTGCCAGCAGCGTAAACCCTGACAGGGATACGCAGTATTTT
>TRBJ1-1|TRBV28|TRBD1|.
CASSLSGTVNTEAFF
TGTGCCAGCAGTTTGTCGGGGACAGTTAACACTGAAGCTTTCTTT
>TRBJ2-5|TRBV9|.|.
CASSAPVGQETQYF
TGTGCCAGCAGCGCCCCGGTGGGGCAAGAGACCCAGTACTTC
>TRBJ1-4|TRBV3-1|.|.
CASSQAPRQDPHTLFF
TGTGCCAGCAGCCAAGCCCCAAGACAGGATCCCCATACACTGTTTTTT
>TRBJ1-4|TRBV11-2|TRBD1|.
CASSPWDRGRPNEKLFF
TGTGCCAGCAGCCCCTGGGACAGGGGGAGACCTAATGAAAAACTGTTTTTT
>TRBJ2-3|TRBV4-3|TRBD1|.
CASSQDGTGGSTDTQYF
TGCGCCAGCAGCCAAGATGGGACAGGGGGTAGCACAGATACGCAGTATTTT
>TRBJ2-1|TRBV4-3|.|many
CASSQDLRSYNEQFF
TGCGCCAGCAGCCAAGATCTCCGCTCCTACAATGAGCAGTTCTTC
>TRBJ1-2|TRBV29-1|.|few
CSVDAGYTF
TGCAGCGTTGACGCTGGCTACACCTTC
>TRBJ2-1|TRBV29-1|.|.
CSVITGRRAYNEQFF
TGCAGCGTCATTACGGGACGTCGCGCCTACAATGAGCAGTTCTTC
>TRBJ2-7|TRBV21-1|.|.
CAGEEGQGVSNEQYF
TGTGCCGGGGAGGAAGGACAGGGGGTTTCCAACGAGCAGTACTTC
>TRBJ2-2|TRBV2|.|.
CASTREGAGGGVNTGELFF
TGTGCCAGCACACGAGAAGGGGCAGGTGGCGGGGTGAACACCGGGGAGCTGTTTTTT
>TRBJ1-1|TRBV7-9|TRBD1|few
CASSPALNRGLTEAFF
TGTGCCAGCAGCCCAGCCCTGAACAGGGGTCTTACTGAAGCTTTCTTT
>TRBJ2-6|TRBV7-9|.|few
CASSLVHRAGANVLTF
TGTGCCAGCAGCTTAGTACACAGGGCTGGGGCCAACGTCCTGACTTTC